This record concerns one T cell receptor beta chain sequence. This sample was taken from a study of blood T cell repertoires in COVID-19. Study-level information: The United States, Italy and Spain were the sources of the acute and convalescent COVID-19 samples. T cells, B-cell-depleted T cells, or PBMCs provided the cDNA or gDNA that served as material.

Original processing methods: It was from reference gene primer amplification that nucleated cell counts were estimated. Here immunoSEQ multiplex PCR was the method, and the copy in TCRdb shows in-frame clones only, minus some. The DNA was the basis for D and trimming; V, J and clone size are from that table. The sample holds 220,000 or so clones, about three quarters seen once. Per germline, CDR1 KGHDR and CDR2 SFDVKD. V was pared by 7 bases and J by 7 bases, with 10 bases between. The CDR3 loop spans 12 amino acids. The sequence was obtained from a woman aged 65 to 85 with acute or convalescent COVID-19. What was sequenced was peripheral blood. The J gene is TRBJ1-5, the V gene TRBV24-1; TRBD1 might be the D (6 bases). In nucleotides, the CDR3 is TGTGCCACCAGCAGGGGAGGGCAGCCCCAGCATTTT. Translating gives CATSRGGQPQHF.